A selection of T cell receptor beta chains follows, all from one sample in a study of blood T cell repertoires in COVID-19. Measured with immunoSEQ multiplex PCR; TCRdb has only the in-frame clones, and not every one. The sample has around 310,000 clones, around 90% seen once; the top ten hold about 1%. Sequencing input: peripheral blood. The receptors stem from a woman aged 35 to 49 with COVID-19, enrolled during active disease. Both conserved end residues are part of each CDR3. The D gene is left open where the match is weak. For some rows the clone size is stated as once, few or many, or as a class when expanded; others skip it.

CDR3	DNA	V	J	D	size
CASSPKAANGYTF	TGTGCCAGCTCACCAAAGGCAGCGAATGGCTACACCTTC	TRBV18	TRBJ1-2	.	.
CASSTLRQPANYGYTF	TGTGCCAGCAGTACCCTCCGACAGCCTGCTAACTATGGCTACACCTTC	TRBV27	TRBJ1-2	.	few
CASSPRQVNGYTF	TGTGCCAGCAGCCCCCGACAGGTGAATGGCTACACCTTC	TRBV27	TRBJ1-2	.	.
CASARRDSGTDTQYF	TGTGCCAGCGCCCGCCGGGACAGTGGCACAGATACGCAGTATTTT	TRBV11-3	TRBJ2-3	TRBD1	.
CASSSRAAGIYNEQFF	TGTGCCAGCAGCTCCCGTGCGGCGGGGATCTACAATGAGCAGTTCTTC	TRBV28	TRBJ2-1	.	.
CASSLTGNQPQHF	TGTGCCAGCAGCCTTACAGGGAATCAGCCCCAGCATTTT	TRBV3-1/TRBV3-2	TRBJ1-5	.	.
CAISDPRGTGKNEQYF	TGTGCCATCAGTGATCCTCGAGGGACAGGGAAGAACGAGCAGTACTTC	TRBV10-3	TRBJ2-7	TRBD1	once
CASSIRLAGGIVNEQFF	TGTGCCAGTAGTATAAGGCTAGCGGGGGGAATTGTAAATGAGCAGTTCTTC	TRBV19	TRBJ2-1	TRBD2	.
CASRASFNTEAFF	TGTGCCAGCAGAGCAAGTTTTAACACTGAAGCTTTCTTT	TRBV11-1	TRBJ1-1	.	.
CASSPRDRDYEQYF	TGTGCCAGCTCACCCCGGGACAGGGATTACGAGCAGTACTTC	TRBV18	TRBJ2-7	TRBD1	few
CASSQGSQETQYF	TGTGCCAGCAGCCAGGGGAGCCAAGAGACCCAGTACTTC	TRBV7-3	TRBJ2-5	.	.
CASSRDRGSSYEQYF	TGTGCCAGCAGTAGGGACAGGGGCAGCTCCTACGAGCAGTACTTC	TRBV27	TRBJ2-7	TRBD1	few
CASSEGRGTEAFF	TGCGCCAGCAGCGAGGGGCGGGGGACTGAAGCTTTCTTT	TRBV5-1	TRBJ1-1	.	.
CASSPGQANYGYTF	TGTGCCAGCAGCCCGGGACAGGCGAACTATGGCTACACCTTC	TRBV5-6	TRBJ1-2	TRBD1	.
CASSLEGSGGYTF	TGCGCCAGCAGCTTGGAGGGGAGCGGGGGCTACACCTTC	TRBV5-1	TRBJ1-2	.	.
CAWTQTGSSYEQYF	TGTGCCTGGACCCAGACGGGGAGCTCCTACGAGCAGTACTTC	TRBV30	TRBJ2-7	.	.
CASSSGPLGASGNTIYF	TGTGCCAGCAGCTCGGGCCCCCTGGGGGCCTCTGGAAACACCATATATTTT	TRBV9	TRBJ1-3	.	.